This T cell receptor beta chain emerged from a study of cytomegalovirus exposure and HLA in healthy donors. General study results and limits: Available immune exposure information was restricted to CMV serostatus only. Sequencing likely generated an artifact that appeared as a cluster of highly shared sequence variants.

The V segment lost 1 base and the J segment 14 bases; nucleotides outside the gene matches: 5. There are 15 residues in the CDR3. Germline-derived CDR1 and CDR2 are MNHNS and SASEGT. For this clone: Antigen unknown.

PCR was performed using 60 Vbeta and 13 Jbeta primers. TCRdb's table, derived via immunoSEQ multiplex PCR, lists solely in-frame clones and lacks some. The table lists about 100,000 clones, 65% to 80% of them singletons. Sequencing was done on a sample of PBMCs. This TCR was sampled from a man in his forties in good health and CMV-seropositive. V is TRBV6-1 and J is TRBJ2-2, with TRBD2 matching over 15 bases. The CDR3 DNA reads as TGTGCCAGCAGTGAAGGGACTAGCGGGGGGGGACAACTGTTTTTT. Translation: CASSEGTSGGGQLFF.